This TCR beta chain was identified in a study of shared clonotypes between healthy human individuals. Study results and caveats: Some clonotypes were shared by all four sorted-subset donors, while others were not shared. The non-shared ones had lower generation probabilities than the shared ones. Sequencing depth was expected to influence donor clonotype sharing.

Here immunoSEQ multiplex PCR was the method, and the copy in TCRdb shows in-frame clones only, minus some. Found here are more than 2 million clones, about 95% of them singletons; the top ten hold roughly 1%. Regarding this clone: Its antigen is not identified.

Positively selected for CCR7, the CD45RO-negative cells used as naive CD8 cells excluded terminally differentiated effector memory CD45RA+ cells. Donors, without exception, were Caucasian adults residing in Nashville, Tennessee. Material for sequencing was naive CD8+ T cells sorted from blood. The receptor was isolated from a man younger than 35 in good health.

Here the CDR3 reads CASREPGPPDFDEQFF. CDR3 bases: TGTGCCAGCAGGGAACCAGGGCCGCCAGATTTTGATGAGCAGTTCTTC. The V and J genes are TRBV6-1 and TRBJ2-1; a possible D gene is TRBD1 (5 bases). Germline CDR1 reads MNHNS; CDR2 reads SASEGT. The CDR3 contains 16 residues. V was cut by 6 bases and J by 8 bases, with 23 bases left in between.